The 28 T cell receptor beta chains below all came from one sample that was sequenced in a study of blood T cell repertoires in COVID-19. Generated by immunoSEQ multiplex PCR, the TCRdb table keeps only in-frame clones and is missing some. The sample contains a few hundred thousand clones, about nine tenths of which appear only once. Input material: peripheral blood. The receptors stem from a young man who had recovered from COVID-19.

CDR3 nucleotide sequence: TGCGCCAGCAGCCAGACGGGGACAGGGGGCGTTGGGGGACGGGAAAAACTGTTTTTT. Amino acid sequence: CASSQTGTGGVGGREKLFF. V gene TRBV4-1 combines with J gene TRBJ1-4, with 12 bases that match TRBD1. From germline, CDR1 is MGHRA and CDR2 YSYEKL. This CDR3 spans 19 amino acids. With V trimmed by 3 bases and J by 8 bases, 16 bases remained unmatched.

The chain employs TRBV9 and TRBJ1-3, with no clear D. The germline V gene has CDR1 SGDLS and CDR2 YYNGEE. The CDR3 totals 14 residues. V was shortened by 0 bases and J by 4 bases, with 8 bases between the two germline ends. The CDR3 DNA is TGTGCCAGCAGCGTAGGAGTAGCAGGAAACACCATATATTTT. Translation gives CASSVGVAGNTIYF. Variable domain in full (rest from reference TRBV9 and TRBJ1-3): DSGVTQTPKHLITATGQRVTLRCSPRSGDLSVYWYQQSLDQGLQFLIQYYNGEERAKGNILERFSAQQFPDLHSELNLSSLELGDSALYFCASSVGVAGNTIYFGEGSWLTVV.

This sequence joins TRBV18 and TRBJ1-1, with D possibly matching TRBD1 (5 bases). With 0 bases removed from V and 6 bases from J, the gap between germline ends came to 8 bases. CDR3 length equals 13 residues. CDR1 and CDR2 from the germline V gene are KGHSH and LQKENI. CDR3 protein: CASSPPGDPEAFF. The CDR3 DNA reads TGTGCCAGCTCACCACCAGGGGATCCTGAAGCTTTCTTT. The whole variable domain, filled in from reference TRBV18 and TRBJ1-1, reads NAGVMQNPRHLVRRRGQEARLRCSPMKGHSHVYWYRQLPEEGLKFMVYLQKENIIDESGMPKERFSAEFPKEGPSILRIQQVVRGDSAAYFCASSPPGDPEAFFGQGTRLTVV.

The V call is TRBV5-4, the J call TRBJ1-1, with D possibly being TRBD1 (6 bases). The CDR3 is made up of 14 amino acids. Per germline, CDR1 SGHNT and CDR2 YYREEE (reference sequence). The V and J ends lost 1 base and 4 bases respectively, with 11 bases between them. In DNA, the CDR3 is TGTGCCAGCAGCTTGAATGTAGGGGGCACTGAAGCTTTCTTT. It codes for CASSLNVGGTEAFF.

The V call is TRBV3-1 (or the pseudogene TRBV3-2), the J call TRBJ1-2; TRBD1 agrees at 7 bases. With V trimmed by 6 bases and J by 8 bases, 12 bases remained unmatched. Germline loops: CDR1 LGHDT, CDR2 YNNKEL (reference sequence). This CDR3 spans 14 amino acids. CDR3 bases: TGTGCCAGCAGTCGGGACAGCACTACGGGGGGCTACACCTTC. It codes for CASSRDSTTGGYTF.

The chain employs TRBV29-1 and TRBJ1-1, with D unclear. V was cut by 0 bases and J by 4 bases, with 6 bases left in between. This CDR3 region has 12 residues. Germline loops: CDR1 SQVTM, CDR2 ANQGSEA. The CDR3 here is CSVEDRITEAFF. The CDR3 DNA reads as TGCAGCGTTGAAGACAGGATCACTGAAGCTTTCTTT.

The rearrangement links TRBV30 to TRBJ2-7; 10 bases match TRBD1. V gave up 3 bases and J gave up 5 bases; unmatched junction bases: 4. Germline V CDR1 and CDR2: GTSNPN, SVGIG (reference sequence). The CDR3 extends over 13 amino acids. The CDR3 loop reads CAWRRDRGHEQYF. The CDR3 nucleotides are TGTGCCTGGAGGAGGGACAGGGGCCACGAGCAGTACTTC.

The table lists this clone with a count of one. This chain connects TRBV25-1 to TRBJ2-7; D may be TRBD1 (5 bases). The CDR3 sequence is 16 residues long. The V end was cut by 3 bases, the J end by 3 bases, with 18 bases between. Germline V gives CDR1 MGHDK, CDR2 SYGVNS. CDR3 nucleotides: TGTGCCAGCAGTGAGGGGATGGCAGGGTTCTTCTACGAGCAGTACTTC. It specifies CASSEGMAGFFYEQYF.

The chain combines TRBV2 with TRBJ2-7; unclear D gene. Germline assignment: CDR1 SNHLY and CDR2 FYNNEI. V was cut by 4 bases and J by 0 bases, with 10 bases left in between. The CDR3 runs 14 residues. CDR3 in DNA: TGTGCCAGCAGTGCCATATCGAGCTCCTACGAGCAGTACTTC. This sequence encodes CASSAISSSYEQYF.

The chain employs TRBV7-9 and TRBJ1-1, with D possibly matching TRBD1 (6 bases). Germline V gene data show CDR1 as SEHNR and CDR2 as FQNEAQ (reference sequence). Trimming pared 7 bases from V and 6 bases from J, leaving 21 bases between. The CDR3 has 15 amino acids. The CDR3 nucleotides read TGTGCCAGCATCGACGCGGTGGGGGCCCCCCCTGAAGCTTTCTTT. Protein product: CASIDAVGAPPEAFF.

Here the CDR3 DNA reads TGTGCTAGTGGTTTGGTTCAGGGGGCTCACGAGCAGTACTTC. Translating gives CASGLVQGAHEQYF. The chain carries TRBV12-5 and TRBJ2-7, with TRBD1 matching 8 bases. V shed 0 bases, J shed 5 bases, and the junction held 3 bases outside the gene matches. CDR1 is LGHNT, CDR2 FRNRAP, per germline. The CDR3 consists of 14 residues.

The rearrangement uses TRBV7-9 and TRBJ1-3; perhaps TRBD1 as D (5 bases). Germline CDR1 and CDR2: SEHNR and FQNEAQ (reference sequence). Trimming pared 1 base from V and 0 bases from J, leaving 16 bases between. The CDR3 is made up of 18 amino acids. The CDR3 sequence is CASSLVTASSFSGNTIYF. The CDR3 DNA reads TGTGCCAGCAGCTTAGTGACAGCCTCATCCTTCTCTGGAAACACCATATATTTT.

This rearrangement joins TRBV19 to TRBJ2-1, with 9 nucleotides matching TRBD2. The ends lost 4 bases at V and 7 bases at J; junction bases unmatched: 5. The CDR3 extends over 14 amino acids. CDR1 LNHDA and CDR2 SQIVND come from the germline V gene (reference sequence). CDR3 in amino acids: CASSNGGGVNEQFF. The DNA of the CDR3 is TGTGCCAGTAGTAACGGCGGGGGGGTAAATGAGCAGTTCTTC.

The V gene is TRBV15, the J gene TRBJ2-1, with D possibly TRBD1 on 5 matching bases. Between the trimmed V and J ends, which lost 4 bases and 8 bases, there was a span of 30 bases. This CDR3 has 19 amino acids. Per the germline V gene, CDR1 is LNHNV and CDR2 is YYDKDF (reference sequence). CDR3 loop: CATSITGSIIGVSFDEQFF. CDR3 in DNA: TGTGCCACCAGCATAACAGGCTCAATAATCGGCGTTTCTTTCGATGAGCAGTTCTTC.

CDR3 protein: CASSIMGRDQPQHF. In DNA form, the CDR3 reads TGTGCCAGTAGTATAATGGGCAGGGATCAGCCCCAGCATTTT. V usage is TRBV19 and J usage is TRBJ1-5, with D possibly matching TRBD1 (5 bases). Germline lookup yields CDR1 LNHDA and CDR2 SQIVND (reference sequence). The germline V and J ends were trimmed by 2 bases and 5 bases, with 10 bases remaining between them. The CDR3 extends over 14 amino acids.

This chain links TRBV9 with TRBJ2-5, with TRBD2 as a possible D gene (6 bases). The V end lost 0 bases, the J end lost 9 bases, and 18 bases lay between the germline ends. Germline assignment: CDR1 SGDLS and CDR2 YYNGEE. The CDR3 totals 15 residues. The CDR3 reads CASSVAGQEGQAQYF. The CDR3 nucleotides are TGTGCCAGCAGCGTAGCTGGCCAGGAGGGTCAGGCCCAGTACTTC.

This clone showed up just once. This rearrangement joins TRBV6-6 to TRBJ2-2; D perhaps matches TRBD1 (6 bases). This CDR3 is 14 amino acids long. V was trimmed by 3 bases and J by 5 bases, leaving 10 bases between them. The germline V gene has CDR1 MNHNY and CDR2 SVGAGI (reference sequence). The CDR3 is CASSYPQGTGELFF. The DNA of the CDR3 is TGTGCCAGCAGTTATCCCCAGGGGACCGGGGAGCTGTTTTTT.

This chain joins TRBV30 and TRBJ2-7, with a tentative D call TRBD1 (5 bases). V lost 3 bases and J lost 1, with 10 bases in between. The CDR3 has 13 amino acids. Germline CDR1 GTSNPN, CDR2 SVGIG (reference sequence). CDR3 region: CAWSRAASYEQYF. The DNA of the CDR3 is TGTGCCTGGAGCAGGGCGGCTTCCTACGAGCAGTACTTC.

The V gene is TRBV18, the J gene TRBJ1-3; TRBD1 matches at 7 bases. Germline assignment: CDR1 KGHSH and CDR2 LQKENI. The CDR3 consists of 13 residues. With V trimmed by 3 bases and J by 4 bases, 0 bases remained unmatched. The CDR3 sequence: CASSPDRGNTIYF. As DNA, the CDR3 is TGTGCCAGCTCACCGGACAGGGGAAACACCATATATTTT.

CDR3 loop: CASSYNSPGEAFF. The CDR3 bases are TGTGCCAGCAGTTACAATAGTCCGGGTGAAGCTTTCTTT. V usage is TRBV6-6 and J usage is TRBJ1-1; the D is unclear. The CDR3 length is 13 residues. Germline values: CDR1 MNHNY, CDR2 SVGAGI (reference sequence). V was cut by 2 bases and J by 7 bases, with 11 bases left in between.

The CDR3 region has the DNA TGCGCCAGCAGTGAATCAGGGGAGGGCTCACCCCTCCACTTT. Translating gives CASSESGEGSPLHF. V and J are TRBV10-2 and TRBJ1-6, with a weak D call TRBD1 (6 bases). Germline V lookup: CDR1 WSHSY, CDR2 SAAADI. The CDR3 has 14 residues. V was trimmed by 3 bases and J by 10 bases, leaving 13 bases between them.

J is TRBJ2-3 and V is TRBV6-6; possibly TRBD2 for D (5 bases). The V gene's germline CDR1 is MNHNY and CDR2 SVGAGI (reference sequence). The CDR3 is 14 residues long. V lost 0 bases and J lost 6, with 10 bases in between. CDR3 sequence reads: CASSYSIAGDTQYF. The CDR3 bases are TGTGCCAGCAGTTACTCGATCGCGGGCGATACGCAGTATTTT.

The rearrangement uses TRBV19 and TRBJ1-2; maybe TRBD1 (6 bases). Germline values: CDR1 LNHDA, CDR2 SQIVND (reference sequence). The CDR3 totals 13 residues. V was trimmed by 5 bases and J by 7 bases, leaving 14 bases between them. This CDR3 is CASSFGGSAGYTF. CDR3 nucleotides: TGTGCCAGTAGTTTTGGGGGCTCTGCTGGCTACACCTTC.

The chain has TRBV3-1 (or the pseudogene TRBV3-2) and TRBJ1-5; D gene unclear. Germline V gene sequence: CDR1 LGHDT, CDR2 YNNKEL (reference sequence). The CDR3 is 15 residues long. V dropped 1 base and J dropped 9 bases, with 16 bases sitting between them. The CDR3 coding sequence is TGTGCCAGCAGCCAAGGTCTGACTCCCAATGGGCCCCAGCATTTT. Residues: CASSQGLTPNGPQHF.

The chain combines TRBV28 with TRBJ1-5; D not certain. V lost 2 bases to trimming and J lost 1 base, with 9 bases between them. The length of the CDR3 is 15 residues. CDR1 is MDHEN, CDR2 SYDVKM, per germline. The CDR3 sequence: CASSLNGWSNQPQHF. The CDR3 nucleotides read TGTGCCAGCAGTTTAAACGGGTGGAGCAATCAGCCCCAGCATTTT.

This chain joins TRBV12-3 or TRBV12-4 and TRBJ2-7, with D possibly being TRBD2 (6 bases). Trimming removed 7 bases from V and 4 bases from J, with 14 bases in between. This CDR3 region has 13 residues. For the CDR3, the DNA is TGTGCCAGCACCCAGGAGGGGCCGTACGAGCAGTACTTC. Its translation is CASTQEGPYEQYF.

The CDR3 sequence: CATSSGETQYF. In DNA, the CDR3 is TGTGCCACCTCTAGCGGGGAGACCCAGTACTTC. The chain employs TRBV24-1 and TRBJ2-5; 8 bases align to TRBD2. Germline lookup yields CDR1 KGHDR and CDR2 SFDVKD. V lost 9 bases to trimming and J lost 5 bases; unmatched junction nucleotides: 1. The CDR3 totals 11 residues.

The genes are TRBV7-9 and TRBJ2-7, with D tentatively TRBD2 (5 bases). The germline V gene has CDR1 SEHNR and CDR2 FQNEAQ (reference sequence). V was trimmed by 5 bases and J by 3 bases, leaving 14 bases between them. CDR3 length: 14 residues. The CDR3 region is CASSPRGAVYEQYF. DNA of the CDR3: TGTGCCAGCAGCCCCCGGGGAGCAGTCTACGAGCAGTACTTC.